The sequence of this TCR beta chain was determined in a study of blood T cell repertoires in COVID-19. Germline V gene sequence: CDR1 LGHDT, CDR2 YNNKEL (reference sequence). V shed 1 base and J 3 bases; nucleotides not matched to a gene: 3. This CDR3 is built from 15 residues. Sequenced by immunoSEQ multiplex PCR; TCRdb stores in-frame clones only, minus some. Of 150,000 to 200,000 clones detected, 86% appear once; the ten largest clones hold about 7%. The TCR originated in a woman of 80 years or more in a cohort sampled during active or convalescent COVID-19. The chain couples TRBV3-1 (or the pseudogene TRBV3-2) to TRBJ2-4; 7 nucleotides agree with TRBD2. Source material: peripheral blood. CDR3 DNA sequence: TGTGCCAGCAGCCAAGTTCTAGCGGACAAAAACATTCAGTACTTC. Residues: CASSQVLADKNIQYF.